This T cell receptor (beta chain) stems from a study of blood T cell repertoires in COVID-19. Across the whole study: Collection of acute and convalescent COVID-19 samples took place in the United States, Italy and Spain.

This clone occurred once. Germline CDR1 reads MDHEN; CDR2 reads SYDVKM. The CDR3 extends over 18 amino acids. V was clipped by 8 bases and J by 0 bases; unmatched bases: 16. Method: immunoSEQ multiplex PCR; TCRdb's copy keeps in-frame clones and lacks some. The repertoire consists of 200,000 to 250,000 clones, with under 85% occurring once and the leading ten covering roughly 1.2%. The material sequenced was peripheral blood. The sequence was collected from a woman in her twenties or thirties with COVID-19, enrolled during active disease. The chain employs TRBV28 and TRBJ1-5; 7 nucleotides align to TRBD1. In DNA, the CDR3 is TGTGCCAGCCATCTAGGGGGCCCGTTACGTAATAGCAATCAGCCCCAGCATTTT. Residues: CASHLGGPLRNSNQPQHF.